A single sample gave rise to the 15 T cell receptor beta chains below, sequenced in a study of T cell responses to AZD1222 COVID-19 vaccine. Method: immunoSEQ multiplex PCR; TCRdb's copy keeps in-frame clones and lacks some. This sample carries about 130,000 clones, about 88% of them seen once, and the ten largest clones take 4% to 5.5%. This material consisted of peripheral blood, taken on day 0 of AZD1222 vaccination. Receptors were obtained from an adult in good health.

CDR3 DNA sequence: TGTGCCAGCAGCTTAGCCCTCTGGGGGGACAGAGAGACCCAGTACTTC. It is translated as CASSLALWGDRETQYF. J is TRBJ2-5 and V is TRBV11-3, with a weak D call TRBD1 (7 bases). V lost 1 base to trimming and J lost 4 bases, with 16 bases between them. Germline V gene data show CDR1 as SGHNT and CDR2 as YENEEA. CDR3 length equals 16 residues.

This clone was detected only a few times. The V and J genes are TRBV9 and TRBJ2-2, with TRBD2 matching 7 bases. This CDR3 spans 13 amino acids. From germline, CDR1 is SGDLS and CDR2 YYNGEE. In nucleotides, the CDR3 is TGTGGGAGCGGGACCCTGAACACCGGGGAGCTGTTTTTT. Amino acid sequence: CGSGTLNTGELFF.

The CDR3 sequence is CATSDFERGTDTQYF. Here the CDR3 DNA reads TGTGCCACCAGTGATTTTGAGCGGGGGACAGATACGCAGTATTTT. The rearrangement links TRBV24-1 to TRBJ2-3; 8 bases line up with TRBD2. Germline values: CDR1 KGHDR, CDR2 SFDVKD. Losses at the gene ends were 1 base for V and 3 bases for J; bases not matched to a gene: 2. The CDR3 covers 15 residues.

This clone was seen a few times. The chain employs TRBV3-1 (or the pseudogene TRBV3-2) and TRBJ1-6; D not certain. The CDR3 runs 17 residues. The ends were cut back, 3 bases at V and 0 bases at J, with 12 bases in the middle. Germline V CDR1 and CDR2: LGHDT, YNNKEL (reference sequence). This chain's CDR3 is CASSHRTGNSYNSPLHF. CDR3 bases: TGTGCCAGCAGCCACAGGACTGGAAACTCCTATAATTCACCCCTCCACTTT.

The V call is TRBV5-1, the J call TRBJ2-7, with TRBD2 matching over 13 bases. Germline V CDR1 and CDR2: SGHRS, YFSETQ. The CDR3 sequence is 16 residues long. V dropped 4 bases and J dropped 1; count of bases not matched to a gene: 5. The CDR3 DNA reads as TGCGCCAGCAGCCAGACTAGCGGGAGGACTTCCTACGAGCAGTACTTC. It translates to CASSQTSGRTSYEQYF.

The V call is TRBV6-5, the J call TRBJ1-4; 7 bases agree with TRBD1. The V gene's germline CDR1 is MNHEY and CDR2 SVGAGI. J was trimmed by 7 bases and V by 6 bases; bases with no gene match: 8. The CDR3 runs 14 residues. The CDR3 DNA reads as TGTGCCAGCAGGATTGACAGGGTTGCTGAAAAACTGTTTTTT. It codes for CASRIDRVAEKLFF.

The chain joins TRBV25-1 to TRBJ1-1; unclear D gene. The CDR3 totals 15 residues. CDR1 MGHDK and CDR2 SYGVNS come from the germline V gene. Between the trimmed V and J ends, which lost 1 base and 1 base, there was a span of 10 bases. The CDR3 region is CASSESWAGNTEAFF. The CDR3 DNA is TGTGCCAGCAGTGAATCCTGGGCAGGGAACACTGAAGCTTTCTTT. Full variable domain (missing parts from reference TRBV25-1 and TRBJ1-1): EADIYQTPRYLVIGTGKKITLECSQTMGHDKMYWYQQDPGMELHLIHYSYGVNSTEKGDLSSESTVSRIRTEHFPLTLESARPSHTSQYLCASSESWAGNTEAFFGQGTRLTVV.

The chain joins TRBV5-1 to TRBJ2-6; 9 bases are a match to TRBD1. Losses at the gene ends were 8 bases for V and 3 bases for J; bases not matched to a gene: 9. The germline V gene has CDR1 SGHRS and CDR2 YFSETQ. The CDR3 covers 16 residues. The CDR3 loop reads CASTGTGSFGANVLTF. Written as DNA, the CDR3 is TGCGCCAGTACCGGGACAGGGAGCTTTGGGGCCAACGTCCTGACTTTC.

The DNA of the CDR3 is TGTGCCAGCCGAGATAGGCCTGACACAGATACGCAGTATTTT. Translating it yields CASRDRPDTDTQYF. The chain employs TRBV18 and TRBJ2-3, with D unresolved. With 8 bases removed from V and 2 bases from J, the gap between germline ends came to 14 bases. The CDR3 covers 14 residues. The germline V gene encodes CDR1 KGHSH and CDR2 LQKENI.

This sequence joins TRBV28 and TRBJ1-2; D call uncertain. The CDR3 is 17 residues long. The germline V gene encodes CDR1 MDHEN and CDR2 SYDVKM. The germline V and J ends were trimmed by 4 bases and 4 bases, with 22 bases remaining between them. The CDR3 DNA follows: TGTGCCAGCAGTTCCCTGGACCGGGCCGCTACCATCTATGGCTACACCTTC. It translates to CASSSLDRAATIYGYTF.

V and J are TRBV12-3 or TRBV12-4 and TRBJ1-5; a possible D gene is TRBD1 (5 bases). This CDR3 has 13 residues. Trimming took off 0 bases at V and 10 bases at J, with 10 bases between the two ends. The CDR3 DNA sequence: TGTGCCAGCAGTTTAGCATTCGGACAACCCCAGCATTTT. Its protein product is CASSLAFGQPQHF.

This chain's CDR3 is CASSQEGRGGTEAFF. DNA of the CDR3: TGCGCCAGCAGCCAAGAGGGCAGGGGTGGCACTGAAGCTTTCTTT. This rearrangement joins TRBV4-3 to TRBJ1-1, with D possibly matching TRBD1 (6 bases). There are 15 residues in the CDR3. The germline CDR1 and CDR2 sequences are LGHNA and YSLEER. V lost 0 bases to trimming and J lost 4 bases, with 12 bases between them.

The chain recombines TRBV5-5 with TRBJ2-1, with 9 bases lining up with TRBD2. With V trimmed by 1 base and J by 4 bases, 12 bases remained unmatched. This CDR3 region has 18 residues. Germline CDR1 is SGHKS and CDR2 is YYEKEE (reference sequence). The CDR3 region is CASSLRGTGTSSYNEQFF. The CDR3 coding sequence is TGTGCCAGCAGCTTGAGGGGGACGGGGACTAGCTCGTACAATGAGCAGTTCTTC.

As DNA, the CDR3 is TGTGCCAGCAGCTTGGGGGCTAGGGAGACCCAGTACTTC. Its translation: CASSLGARETQYF. The V gene is TRBV5-4, the J gene TRBJ2-5; D gene uncertain. Trimming pared 0 bases from V and 5 bases from J, leaving 8 bases between. The germline V gene encodes CDR1 SGHNT and CDR2 YYREEE (reference sequence). The CDR3 consists of 13 residues.

The J gene is TRBJ2-7, the V gene TRBV19; TRBD1 aligns across 10 bases. J gave up 6 bases and V 5 bases, and 13 bases lay outside the gene matches. The CDR3 is 16 residues long. Germline V lookup: CDR1 LNHDA, CDR2 SQIVND (reference sequence). The CDR3 here is CASSPRQGAGSSEQYF. In nucleotides, the CDR3 is TGTGCCAGTAGTCCCCGACAGGGGGCTGGATCGTCCGAGCAGTACTTC.